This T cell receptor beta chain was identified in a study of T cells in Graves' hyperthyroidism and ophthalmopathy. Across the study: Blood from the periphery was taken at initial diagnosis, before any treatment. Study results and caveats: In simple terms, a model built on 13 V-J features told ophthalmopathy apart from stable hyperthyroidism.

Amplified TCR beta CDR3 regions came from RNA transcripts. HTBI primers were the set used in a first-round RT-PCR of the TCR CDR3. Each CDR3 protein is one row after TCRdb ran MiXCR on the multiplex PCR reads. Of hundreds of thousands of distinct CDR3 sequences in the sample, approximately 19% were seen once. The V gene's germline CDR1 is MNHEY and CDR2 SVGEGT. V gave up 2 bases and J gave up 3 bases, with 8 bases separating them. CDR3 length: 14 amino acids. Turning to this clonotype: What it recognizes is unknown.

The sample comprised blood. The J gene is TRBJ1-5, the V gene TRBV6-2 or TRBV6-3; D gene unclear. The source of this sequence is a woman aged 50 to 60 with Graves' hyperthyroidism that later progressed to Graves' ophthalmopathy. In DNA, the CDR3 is TGTGCCAGCAGTTACACCGGACCCAATCAGCCCCAGCATTTT. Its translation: CASSYTGPNQPQHF.